The entry that follows covers one T cell receptor beta chain sequence. What it binds is not known. The CDR3 sequence is 13 residues long. Germline V CDR1 and CDR2: DFQATT, SNEGSKA (reference sequence). Trimming cost V 4 bases and J 3 bases; bases outside gene matches: 4. Using quantitative 5'-RACE with molecular barcodes, the authors made TCR beta libraries. TCRdb fed the 5' RACE reads into MiXCR, producing one record per CDR3 protein. The sample yields 200,000 to 250,000 distinct CDR3 sequences, roughly 25% seen once. This sample was taken from a study of CD8 T cells in ankylosing spondylitis. Findings and limits, study-wide: A TCR beta motif of several highly homologous variants seemed to mark ankylosing spondylitis blood. Those disease-linked clones were CD8+; they were also relatively rare in peripheral blood. Previous work reported some of these motif variants in the synovial fluid and blood of reactive arthritis.

Sequenced sample: blood, either unsorted or a sorted T cell fraction (not recorded which). The sequence derives from a male donor with ankylosing spondylitis or in good health (not recorded which). This rearrangement joins TRBV20-1 to TRBJ2-3; TRBD1 agrees at 7 bases. CDR3 nucleotides: TGCAGTGCTACAACAGGGGTTACAGATACGCAGTATTTT. It specifies CSATTGVTDTQYF.